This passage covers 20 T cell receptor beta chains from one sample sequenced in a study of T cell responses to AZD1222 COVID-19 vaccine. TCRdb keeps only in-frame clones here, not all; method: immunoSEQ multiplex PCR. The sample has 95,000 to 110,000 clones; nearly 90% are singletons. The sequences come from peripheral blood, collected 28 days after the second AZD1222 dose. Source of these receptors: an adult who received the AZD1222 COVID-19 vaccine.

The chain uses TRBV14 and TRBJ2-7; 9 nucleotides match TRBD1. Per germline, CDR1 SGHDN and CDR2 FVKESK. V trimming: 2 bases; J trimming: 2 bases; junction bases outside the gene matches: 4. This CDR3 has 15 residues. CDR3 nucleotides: TGTGCCAGCAGCCAATCCGGACAGGGGCCCTACGAGCAGTACTTC. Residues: CASSQSGQGPYEQYF.

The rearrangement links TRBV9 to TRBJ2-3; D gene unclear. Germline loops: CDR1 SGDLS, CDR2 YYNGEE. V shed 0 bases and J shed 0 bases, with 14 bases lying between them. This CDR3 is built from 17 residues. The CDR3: CASSVVDQMRSTDTQYF. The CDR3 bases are TGTGCCAGCAGCGTAGTCGATCAAATGAGGAGCACAGATACGCAGTATTTT.

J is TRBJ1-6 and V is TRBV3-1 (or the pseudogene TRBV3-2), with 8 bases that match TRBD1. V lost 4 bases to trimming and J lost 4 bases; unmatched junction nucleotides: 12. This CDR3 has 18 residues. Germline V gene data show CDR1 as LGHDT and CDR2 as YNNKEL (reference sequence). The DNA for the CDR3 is TGTGCCAGCAGCCCCACAGGGGGGCTACTTTCTTATAATTCACCCCTCCACTTT. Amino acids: CASSPTGGLLSYNSPLHF.

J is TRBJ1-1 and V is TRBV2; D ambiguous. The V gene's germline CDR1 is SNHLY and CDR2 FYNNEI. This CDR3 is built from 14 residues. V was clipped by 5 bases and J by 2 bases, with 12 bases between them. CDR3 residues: CASSTVGSNTEAFF. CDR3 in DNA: TGTGCCAGCAGTACCGTTGGATCCAACACTGAAGCTTTCTTT.

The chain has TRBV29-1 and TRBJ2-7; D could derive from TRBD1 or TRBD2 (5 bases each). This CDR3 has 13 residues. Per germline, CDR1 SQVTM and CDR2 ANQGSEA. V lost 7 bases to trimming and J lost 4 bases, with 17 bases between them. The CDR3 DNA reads TGCAGCGCACAGGCGGAGGTTGGGTACGAGCAGTACTTC. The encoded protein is CSAQAEVGYEQYF.

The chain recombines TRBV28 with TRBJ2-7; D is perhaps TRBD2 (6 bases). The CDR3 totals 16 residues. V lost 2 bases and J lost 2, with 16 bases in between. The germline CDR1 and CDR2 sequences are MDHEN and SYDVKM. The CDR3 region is CASSLGGAGLTYEQYF. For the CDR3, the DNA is TGTGCCAGCAGTTTAGGAGGGGCAGGGCTGACCTACGAGCAGTACTTC.

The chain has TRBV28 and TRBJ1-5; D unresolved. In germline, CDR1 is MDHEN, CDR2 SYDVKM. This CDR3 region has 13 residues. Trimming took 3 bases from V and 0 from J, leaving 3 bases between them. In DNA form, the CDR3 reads TGTGCCAGCAGTTTGGATAGCAATCAGCCCCAGCATTTT. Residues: CASSLDSNQPQHF. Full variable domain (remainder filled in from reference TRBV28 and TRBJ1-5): DVKVTQSSRYLVKRTGEKVFLECVQDMDHENMFWYRQDPGLGLRLIYFSYDVKMKEKGDIPEGYSVSREKKERFSLILESASTNQTSMYLCASSLDSNQPQHFGDGTRLSIL.

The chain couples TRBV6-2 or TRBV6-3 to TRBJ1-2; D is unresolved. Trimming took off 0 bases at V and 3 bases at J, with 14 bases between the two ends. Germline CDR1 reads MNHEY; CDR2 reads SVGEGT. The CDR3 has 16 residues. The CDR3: CASSYSILGIDYGYTF. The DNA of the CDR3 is TGTGCCAGCAGTTACTCGATTCTGGGCATCGACTATGGCTACACCTTC.

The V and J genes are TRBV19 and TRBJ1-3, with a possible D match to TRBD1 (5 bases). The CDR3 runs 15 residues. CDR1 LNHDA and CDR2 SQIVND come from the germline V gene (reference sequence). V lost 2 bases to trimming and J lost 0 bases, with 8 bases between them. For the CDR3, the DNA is TGTGCCAGTAGTATATGGGGGGACTCTGGAAACACCATATATTTT. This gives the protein CASSIWGDSGNTIYF.

DNA of the CDR3: TGTGCCAGCAGCCCGCGGGGGAGTCTAGGAGGGACCGGGGAGCTGTTTTTT. Amino acids: CASSPRGSLGGTGELFF. V usage is TRBV7-6 and J usage is TRBJ2-2; 7 bases are a match to TRBD2. CDR3 size: 17 residues. Looked up from germline, CDR1 is SGHVS and CDR2 is FNYEAQ. With V trimmed by 5 bases and J by 5 bases, 14 bases remained unmatched.

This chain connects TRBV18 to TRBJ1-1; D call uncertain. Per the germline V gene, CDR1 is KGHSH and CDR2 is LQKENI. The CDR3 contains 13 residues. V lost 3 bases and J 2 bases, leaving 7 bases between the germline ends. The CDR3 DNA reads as TGTGCCAGCTCACCGGACCAAAACACTGAAGCTTTCTTT. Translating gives CASSPDQNTEAFF.

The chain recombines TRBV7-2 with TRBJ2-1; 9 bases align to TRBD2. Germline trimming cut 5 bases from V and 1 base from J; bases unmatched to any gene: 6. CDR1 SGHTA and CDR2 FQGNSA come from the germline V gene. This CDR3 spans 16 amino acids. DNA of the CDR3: TGTGCCAGCAGCCAGGACCTAGCGGGATCCTACAATGAGCAGTTCTTC. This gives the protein CASSQDLAGSYNEQFF.

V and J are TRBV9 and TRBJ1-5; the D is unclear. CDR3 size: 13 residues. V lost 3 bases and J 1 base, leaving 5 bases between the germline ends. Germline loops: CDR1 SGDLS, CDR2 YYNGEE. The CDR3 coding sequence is TGTGCCAGCAGCGCCGGGAGCAATCAGCCCCAGCATTTT. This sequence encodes CASSAGSNQPQHF.

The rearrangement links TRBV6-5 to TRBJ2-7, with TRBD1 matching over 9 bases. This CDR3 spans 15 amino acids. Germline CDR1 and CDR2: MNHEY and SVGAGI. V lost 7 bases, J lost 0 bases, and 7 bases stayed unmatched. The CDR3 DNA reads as TGTGCCAGCACCCGGACAGGGGCCATCTCCTACGAGCAGTACTTC. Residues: CASTRTGAISYEQYF.

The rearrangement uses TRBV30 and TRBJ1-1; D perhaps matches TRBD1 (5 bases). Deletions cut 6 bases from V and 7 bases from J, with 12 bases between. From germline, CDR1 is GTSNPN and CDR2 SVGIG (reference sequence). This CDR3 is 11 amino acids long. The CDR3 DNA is TGTGCCTGCGACTCGGGGGTTGAAGCTTTCTTT. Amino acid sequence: CACDSGVEAFF.

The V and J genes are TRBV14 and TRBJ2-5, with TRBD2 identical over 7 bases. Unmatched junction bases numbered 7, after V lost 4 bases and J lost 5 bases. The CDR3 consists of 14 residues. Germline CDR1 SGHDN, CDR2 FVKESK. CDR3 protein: CASSRGGFVETQYF. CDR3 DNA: TGTGCCAGCAGCCGGGGGGGTTTCGTTGAGACCCAGTACTTC.

The DNA for the CDR3 is TGTGCCAGCAGAGGGGGACCTTCGACTAATGAAAAACTGTTTTTT. Translated, it gives CASRGGPSTNEKLFF. The chain joins TRBV6-5 to TRBJ1-4; weak D call: TRBD1 (6 bases). The CDR3 is made up of 15 amino acids. Trimming removed 6 bases from V and 2 bases from J, with 13 bases in between. Germline V gene data show CDR1 as MNHEY and CDR2 as SVGAGI.

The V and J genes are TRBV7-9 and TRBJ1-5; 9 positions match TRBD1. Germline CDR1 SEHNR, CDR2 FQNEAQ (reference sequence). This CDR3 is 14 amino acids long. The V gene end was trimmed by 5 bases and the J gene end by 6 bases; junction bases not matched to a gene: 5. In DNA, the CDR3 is TGTGCCAGCAGCCCCGGACAGGGGAGTCAGCCCCAGCATTTT. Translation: CASSPGQGSQPQHF.

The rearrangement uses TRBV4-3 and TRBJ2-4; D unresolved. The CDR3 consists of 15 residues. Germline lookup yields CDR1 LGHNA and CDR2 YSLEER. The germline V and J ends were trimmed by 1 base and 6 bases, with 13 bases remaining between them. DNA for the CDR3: TGCGCCAGCAGCCAAGCCTCGCGCACCTTAAACATTCAGTACTTC. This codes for CASSQASRTLNIQYF.

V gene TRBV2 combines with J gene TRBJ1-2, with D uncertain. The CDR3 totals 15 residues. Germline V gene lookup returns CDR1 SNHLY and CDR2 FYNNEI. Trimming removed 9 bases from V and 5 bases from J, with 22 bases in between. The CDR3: CASHSGSPPEYGYTF. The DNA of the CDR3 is TGTGCCAGTCATTCCGGGAGTCCCCCCGAATATGGCTACACCTTC.